Shown below are 4 T cell receptor beta chains from a single sample sequenced in a study of blood T cell repertoires in COVID-19. TCRdb's copy holds only in-frame clones and misses some; the assay was immunoSEQ multiplex PCR. The repertoire includes approximately 220,000 clones, roughly 85% of them detected once, and roughly 4.8% sits in the top ten. The source material was PBMCs or T cells enriched from blood (not recorded which). All receptors come from a woman aged 50 to 60 who had been exposed to COVID-19.

With respect to this clone: Other DNA sequences in this sample translate to the same CDR3. CDR3 protein: CASSISGGAYNEQFF. The CDR3 region has the DNA TGTGCCAGCAGCATTAGCGGGGGGGCCTACAATGAGCAGTTCTTC. The chain links TRBV7-9 to TRBJ2-1, with 11 nucleotides matching TRBD2. Trimming at V came to 5 bases and at J to 2 bases, leaving 2 bases not matched to a gene. This CDR3 region has 15 residues. CDR1 SEHNR and CDR2 FQNEAQ come from the germline V gene (reference sequence).

The J gene is TRBJ1-5, the V gene TRBV5-6; TRBD1 agrees at 9 bases. The CDR3 spans 14 residues. The ends lost 0 bases at V and 5 bases at J; junction bases unmatched: 0. Germline values: CDR1 SGHDT, CDR2 YYEEEE. CDR3 coding DNA: TGTGCCAGCAGCTTGGGACAGGGGGATCAGCCCCAGCATTTT. Translation gives CASSLGQGDQPQHF. Full variable domain (rest looked up from reference TRBV5-6 and TRBJ1-5): DAGVTQSPTHLIKTRGQQVTLRCSPKSGHDTVSWYQQALGQGPQFIFQYYEEEERQRGNFPDRFSGHQFPNYSSELNVNALLLGDSALYLCASSLGQGDQPQHFGDGTRLSIL.

This sequence joins TRBV9 and TRBJ1-6; 7 bases match TRBD1. V gave up 5 bases and J gave up 7 bases; unmatched junction bases: 9. Per germline, CDR1 SGDLS and CDR2 YYNGEE. The CDR3 has 15 amino acids. The CDR3: CASRTETGINSPLHF. CDR3 nucleotides: TGTGCCAGCAGGACAGAGACAGGGATCAATTCACCCCTCCACTTT.

V and J are TRBV6-5 and TRBJ1-6; tentative D call: TRBD1 (5 bases). CDR3 size: 11 residues. The V end lost 6 bases, the J end lost 14 bases, and 11 bases lay between the germline ends. Germline CDR1 MNHEY, CDR2 SVGAGI. The CDR3: CASRTEGSLHF. CDR3 sequence (DNA): TGTGCCAGCAGGACAGAAGGTTCCCTCCACTTT.